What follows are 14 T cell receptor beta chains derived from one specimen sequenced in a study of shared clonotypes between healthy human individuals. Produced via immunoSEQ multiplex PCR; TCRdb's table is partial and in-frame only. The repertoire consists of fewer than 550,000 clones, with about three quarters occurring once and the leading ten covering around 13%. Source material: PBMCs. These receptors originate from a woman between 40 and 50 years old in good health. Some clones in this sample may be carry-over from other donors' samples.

The DNA of the CDR3 is TGTGCCAGCAGCTTATACCGCAATACTGAAGCTTTCTTT. Its protein is CASSLYRNTEAFF. The genes are TRBV7-3 and TRBJ1-1; D gene unclear. The CDR3 consists of 13 residues. The V and J ends lost 2 bases and 5 bases respectively, with 9 bases between them. Germline V gene sequence: CDR1 SGHTA, CDR2 FQGTGA.

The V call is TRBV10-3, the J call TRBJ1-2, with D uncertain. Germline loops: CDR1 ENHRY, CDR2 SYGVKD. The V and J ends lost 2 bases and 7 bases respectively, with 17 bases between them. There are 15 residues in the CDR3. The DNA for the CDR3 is TGTGCCATCAGTGAGGGACCCACTTGGAATTCTGGCTACACCTTC. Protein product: CAISEGPTWNSGYTF.

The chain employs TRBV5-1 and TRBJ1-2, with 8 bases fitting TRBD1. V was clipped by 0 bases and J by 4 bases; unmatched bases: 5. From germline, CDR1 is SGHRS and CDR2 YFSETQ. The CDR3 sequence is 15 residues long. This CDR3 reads CASSLGTGTRYGYTF. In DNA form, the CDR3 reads TGCGCCAGCAGCTTGGGGACAGGGACTCGCTATGGCTACACCTTC. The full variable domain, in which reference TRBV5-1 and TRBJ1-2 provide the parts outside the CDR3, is KAGVTQTPRYLIKTRGQQVTLSCSPISGHRSVSWYQQTPGQGLQFLFEYFSETQRNKGNFPGRFSGRQFSNSRSEMNVSTLELGDSALYLCASSLGTGTRYGYTFGSGTRLTVV.

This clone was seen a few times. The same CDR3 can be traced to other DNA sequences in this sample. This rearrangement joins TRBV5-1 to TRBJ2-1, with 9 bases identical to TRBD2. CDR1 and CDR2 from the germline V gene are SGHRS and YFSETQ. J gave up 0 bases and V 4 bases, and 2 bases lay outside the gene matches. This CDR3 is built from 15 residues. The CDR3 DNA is TGCGCCAGCAGCGAGACTAGCGGCTCCTACAATGAGCAGTTCTTC. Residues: CASSETSGSYNEQFF.

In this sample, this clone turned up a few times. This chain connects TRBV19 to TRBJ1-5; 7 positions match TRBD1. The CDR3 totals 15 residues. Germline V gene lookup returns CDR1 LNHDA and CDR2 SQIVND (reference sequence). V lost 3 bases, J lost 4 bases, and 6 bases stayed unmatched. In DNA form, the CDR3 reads TGTGCCAGTAGTATCCGACAGGGCGGAAATCAGCCCCAGCATTTT. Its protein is CASSIRQGGNQPQHF.

CDR3 nucleotides: TGTGCCAGCTTTGACAGGAGCTCCTACGAGCAGTACTTC. It encodes CASFDRSSYEQYF. The V call is TRBV28, the J call TRBJ2-7, with D maybe TRBD1 (6 bases). The germline V gene has CDR1 MDHEN and CDR2 SYDVKM. The CDR3 loop spans 13 amino acids. Trimming left V 8 bases short and J 0 bases short, with 11 bases between. The whole variable domain, filled in from reference TRBV28 and TRBJ2-7, reads DVKVTQSSRYLVKRTGEKVFLECVQDMDHENMFWYRQDPGLGLRLIYFSYDVKMKEKGDIPEGYSVSREKKERFSLILESASTNQTSMYLCASFDRSSYEQYFGPGTRLTVT.

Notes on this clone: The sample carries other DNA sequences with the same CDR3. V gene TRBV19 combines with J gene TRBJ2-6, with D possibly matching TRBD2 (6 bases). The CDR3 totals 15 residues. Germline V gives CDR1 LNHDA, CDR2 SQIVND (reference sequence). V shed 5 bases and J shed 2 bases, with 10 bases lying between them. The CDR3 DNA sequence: TGTGCCAGTAGTCCGCCGGGGGCTGGGGCCAACGTCCTGACTTTC. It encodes CASSPPGAGANVLTF.

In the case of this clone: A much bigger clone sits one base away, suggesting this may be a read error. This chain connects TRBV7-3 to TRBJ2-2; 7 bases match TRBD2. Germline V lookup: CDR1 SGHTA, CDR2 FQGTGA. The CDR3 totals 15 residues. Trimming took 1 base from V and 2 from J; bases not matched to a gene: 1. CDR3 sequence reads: CASSLSGRNTGELFF. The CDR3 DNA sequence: TGTGCCAGCAGCTTAAGCGGGAGAAACACCGGGGAGCTGTTTTTT.

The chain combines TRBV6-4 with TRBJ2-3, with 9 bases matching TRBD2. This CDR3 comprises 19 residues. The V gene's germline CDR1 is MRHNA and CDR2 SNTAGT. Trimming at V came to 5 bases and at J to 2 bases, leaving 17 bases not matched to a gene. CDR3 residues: CASSTRVLTSGHPTDTQYF. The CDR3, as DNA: TGTGCCAGCAGTACCAGGGTCCTGACTAGCGGACACCCCACAGATACGCAGTATTTT.

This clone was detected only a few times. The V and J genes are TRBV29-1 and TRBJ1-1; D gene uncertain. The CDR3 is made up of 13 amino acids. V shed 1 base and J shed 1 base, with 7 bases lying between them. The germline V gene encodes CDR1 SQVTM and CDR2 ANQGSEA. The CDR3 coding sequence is TGCAGCGTTGAAGTGGCACAGAACACTGAAGCTTTCTTT. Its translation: CSVEVAQNTEAFF.

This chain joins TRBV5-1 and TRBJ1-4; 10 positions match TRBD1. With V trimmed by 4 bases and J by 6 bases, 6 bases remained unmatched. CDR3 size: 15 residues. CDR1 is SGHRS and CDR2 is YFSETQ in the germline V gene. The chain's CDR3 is CASSLDRGRDEKLFF. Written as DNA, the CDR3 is TGCGCCAGCAGCCTAGACAGGGGGCGAGATGAAAAACTGTTTTTT.

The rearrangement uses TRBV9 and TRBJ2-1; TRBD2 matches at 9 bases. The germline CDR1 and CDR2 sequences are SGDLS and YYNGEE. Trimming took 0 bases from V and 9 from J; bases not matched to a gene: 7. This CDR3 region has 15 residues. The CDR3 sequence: CASSVGSGSSGEQFF. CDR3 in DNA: TGTGCCAGCAGCGTAGGTAGCGGGAGCTCGGGTGAGCAGTTCTTC.

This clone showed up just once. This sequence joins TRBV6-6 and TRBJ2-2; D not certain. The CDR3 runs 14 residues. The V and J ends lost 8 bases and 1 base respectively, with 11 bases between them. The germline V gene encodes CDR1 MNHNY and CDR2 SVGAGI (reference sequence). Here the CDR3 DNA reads TGTGCCAGCCACCCCAACCTGAACACCGGGGAGCTGTTTTTT. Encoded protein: CASHPNLNTGELFF.

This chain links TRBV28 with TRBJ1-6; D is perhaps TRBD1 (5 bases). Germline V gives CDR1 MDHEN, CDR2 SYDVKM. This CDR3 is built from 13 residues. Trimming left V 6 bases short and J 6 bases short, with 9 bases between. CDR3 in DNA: TGTGCCAGCAGCCTCGACAGTAATTCACCCCTCCACTTT. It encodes CASSLDSNSPLHF.